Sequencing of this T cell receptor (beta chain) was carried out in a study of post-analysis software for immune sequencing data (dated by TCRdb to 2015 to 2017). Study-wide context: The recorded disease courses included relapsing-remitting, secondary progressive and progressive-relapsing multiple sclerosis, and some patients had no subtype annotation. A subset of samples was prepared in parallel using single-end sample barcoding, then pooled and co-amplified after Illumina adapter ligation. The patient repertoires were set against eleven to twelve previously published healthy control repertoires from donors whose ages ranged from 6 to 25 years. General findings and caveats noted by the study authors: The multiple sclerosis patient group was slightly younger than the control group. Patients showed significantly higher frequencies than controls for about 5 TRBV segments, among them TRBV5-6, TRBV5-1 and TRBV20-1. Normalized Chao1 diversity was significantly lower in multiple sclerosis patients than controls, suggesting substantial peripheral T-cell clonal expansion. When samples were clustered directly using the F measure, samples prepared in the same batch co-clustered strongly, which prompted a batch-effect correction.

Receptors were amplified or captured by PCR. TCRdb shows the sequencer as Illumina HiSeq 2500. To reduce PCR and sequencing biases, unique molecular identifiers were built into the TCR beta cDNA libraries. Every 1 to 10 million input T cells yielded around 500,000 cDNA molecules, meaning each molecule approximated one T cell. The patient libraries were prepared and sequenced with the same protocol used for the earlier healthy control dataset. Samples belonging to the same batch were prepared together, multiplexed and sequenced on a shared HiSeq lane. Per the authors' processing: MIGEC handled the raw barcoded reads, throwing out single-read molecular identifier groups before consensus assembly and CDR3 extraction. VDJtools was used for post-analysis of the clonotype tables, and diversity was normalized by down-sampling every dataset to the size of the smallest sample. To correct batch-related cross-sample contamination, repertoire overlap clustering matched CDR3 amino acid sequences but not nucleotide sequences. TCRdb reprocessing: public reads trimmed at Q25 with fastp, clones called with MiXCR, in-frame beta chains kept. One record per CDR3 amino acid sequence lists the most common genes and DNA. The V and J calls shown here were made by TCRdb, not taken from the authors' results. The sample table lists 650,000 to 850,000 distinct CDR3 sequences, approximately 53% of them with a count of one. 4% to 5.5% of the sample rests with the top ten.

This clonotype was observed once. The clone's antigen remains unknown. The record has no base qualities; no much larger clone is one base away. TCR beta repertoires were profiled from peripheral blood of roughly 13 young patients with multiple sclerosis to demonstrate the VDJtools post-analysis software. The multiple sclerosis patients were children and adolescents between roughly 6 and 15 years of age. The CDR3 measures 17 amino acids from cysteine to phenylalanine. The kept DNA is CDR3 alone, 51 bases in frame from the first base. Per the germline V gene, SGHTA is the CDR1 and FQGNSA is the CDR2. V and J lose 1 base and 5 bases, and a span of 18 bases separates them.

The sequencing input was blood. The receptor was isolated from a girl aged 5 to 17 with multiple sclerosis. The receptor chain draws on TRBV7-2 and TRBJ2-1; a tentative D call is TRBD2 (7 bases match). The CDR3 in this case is CASSLVSRRGGNNEQFF. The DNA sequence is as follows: TGTGCCAGCAGCTTAGTATCAAGGAGGGGGGGAAACAATGAGCAGTTCTTC.